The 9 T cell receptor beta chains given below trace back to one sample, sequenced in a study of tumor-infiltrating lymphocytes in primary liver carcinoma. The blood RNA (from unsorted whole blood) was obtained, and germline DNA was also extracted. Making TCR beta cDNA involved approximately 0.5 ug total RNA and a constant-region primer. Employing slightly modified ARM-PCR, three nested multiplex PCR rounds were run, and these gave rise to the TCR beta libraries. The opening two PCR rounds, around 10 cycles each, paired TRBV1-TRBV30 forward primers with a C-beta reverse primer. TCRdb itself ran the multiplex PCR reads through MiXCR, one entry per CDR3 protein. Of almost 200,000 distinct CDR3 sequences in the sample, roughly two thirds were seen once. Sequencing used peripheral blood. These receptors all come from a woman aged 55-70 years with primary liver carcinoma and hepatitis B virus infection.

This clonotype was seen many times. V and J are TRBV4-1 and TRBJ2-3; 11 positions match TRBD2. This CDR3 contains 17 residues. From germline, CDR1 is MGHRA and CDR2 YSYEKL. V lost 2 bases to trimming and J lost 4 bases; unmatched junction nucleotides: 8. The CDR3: CASSQIALAGVADTQYF. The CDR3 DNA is TGCGCCAGCAGCCAAATCGCACTAGCGGGAGTGGCAGATACGCAGTATTTT.

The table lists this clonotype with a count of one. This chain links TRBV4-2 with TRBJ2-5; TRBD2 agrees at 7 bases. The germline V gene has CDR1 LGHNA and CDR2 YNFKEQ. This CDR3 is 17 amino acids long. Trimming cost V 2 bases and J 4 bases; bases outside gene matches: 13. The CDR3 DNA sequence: TGTGCCAGCAGCCAAACCTGGACTAGGAATATCCCAGAGACCCAGTACTTC. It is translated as CASSQTWTRNIPETQYF.

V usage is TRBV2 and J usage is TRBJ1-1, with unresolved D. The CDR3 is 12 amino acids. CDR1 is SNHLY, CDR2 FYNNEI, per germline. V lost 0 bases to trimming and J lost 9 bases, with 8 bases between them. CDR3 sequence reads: CASSEAVGKAFF. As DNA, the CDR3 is TGTGCCAGCAGTGAAGCGGTAGGGAAAGCTTTCTTT.

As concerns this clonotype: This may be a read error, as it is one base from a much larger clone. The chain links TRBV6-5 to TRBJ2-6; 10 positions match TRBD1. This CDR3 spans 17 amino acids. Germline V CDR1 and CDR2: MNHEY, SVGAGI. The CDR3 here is CAIQGRDRGTGVNVLTF. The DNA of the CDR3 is TGTGCCATCCAAGGACGGGACAGGGGAACTGGGGTCAACGTCCTGACTTTC.

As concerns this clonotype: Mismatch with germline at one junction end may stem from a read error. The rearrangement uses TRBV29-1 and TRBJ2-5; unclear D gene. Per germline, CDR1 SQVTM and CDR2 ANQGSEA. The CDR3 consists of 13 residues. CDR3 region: CSAEPGYQETQYF. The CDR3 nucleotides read TGCAGCGCTGAGCCCGGTTACCAAGAGACCCAGTACTTT.

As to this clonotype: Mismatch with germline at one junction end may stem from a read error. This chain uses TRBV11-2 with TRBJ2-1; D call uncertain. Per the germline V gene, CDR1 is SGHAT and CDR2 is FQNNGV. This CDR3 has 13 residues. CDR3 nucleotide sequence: TGTGCCAGCAGACTAAACCCCGGCCTCGATCAGCAGTTC. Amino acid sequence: CASRLNPGLDQQF. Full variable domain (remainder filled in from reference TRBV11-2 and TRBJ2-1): EAGVAQSPRYKIIEKRQSVAFWCNPISGHATLYWYQQILGQGPKLLIQFQNNGVVDDSQLPKDRFSAERLKGVDSTLKIQPAKLEDSAVYLCASRLNPGLDQQFGPGTRLTVL.

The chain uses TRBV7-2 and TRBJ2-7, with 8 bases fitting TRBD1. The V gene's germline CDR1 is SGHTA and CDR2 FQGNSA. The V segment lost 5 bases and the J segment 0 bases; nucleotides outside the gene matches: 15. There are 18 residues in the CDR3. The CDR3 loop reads CASSRPKGQGYSSYEQYF. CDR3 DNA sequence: TGTGCCAGCAGCAGACCGAAAGGACAGGGCTATAGCTCCTACGAGCAGTACTTC.

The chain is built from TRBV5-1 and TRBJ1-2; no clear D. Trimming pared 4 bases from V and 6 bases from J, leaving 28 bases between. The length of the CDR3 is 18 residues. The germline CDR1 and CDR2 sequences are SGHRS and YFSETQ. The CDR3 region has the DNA TGCGCCAGCAGCCCGGGGTACGGAGAGGGCCCTTTTCGTGATGGCTACACCTTC. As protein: CASSPGYGEGPFRDGYTF.

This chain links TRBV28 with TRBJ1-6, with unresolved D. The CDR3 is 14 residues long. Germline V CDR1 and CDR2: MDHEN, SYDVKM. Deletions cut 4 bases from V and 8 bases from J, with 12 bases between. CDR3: CASSSWGEDSPLHF. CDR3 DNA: TGTGCCAGCAGTTCATGGGGTGAGGATTCACCCCTCCACTTT.